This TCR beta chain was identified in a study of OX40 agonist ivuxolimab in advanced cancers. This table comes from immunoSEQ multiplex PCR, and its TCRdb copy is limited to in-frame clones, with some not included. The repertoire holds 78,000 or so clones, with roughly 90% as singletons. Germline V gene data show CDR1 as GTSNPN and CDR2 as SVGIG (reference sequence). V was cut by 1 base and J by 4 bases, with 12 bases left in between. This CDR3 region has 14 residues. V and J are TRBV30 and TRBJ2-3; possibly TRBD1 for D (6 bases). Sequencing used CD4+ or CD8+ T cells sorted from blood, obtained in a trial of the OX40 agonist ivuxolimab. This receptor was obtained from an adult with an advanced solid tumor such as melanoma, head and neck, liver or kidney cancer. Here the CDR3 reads CAWSGQVGSDTQYF. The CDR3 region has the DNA TGTGCCTGGAGTGGACAGGTGGGGTCAGATACGCAGTATTTT.